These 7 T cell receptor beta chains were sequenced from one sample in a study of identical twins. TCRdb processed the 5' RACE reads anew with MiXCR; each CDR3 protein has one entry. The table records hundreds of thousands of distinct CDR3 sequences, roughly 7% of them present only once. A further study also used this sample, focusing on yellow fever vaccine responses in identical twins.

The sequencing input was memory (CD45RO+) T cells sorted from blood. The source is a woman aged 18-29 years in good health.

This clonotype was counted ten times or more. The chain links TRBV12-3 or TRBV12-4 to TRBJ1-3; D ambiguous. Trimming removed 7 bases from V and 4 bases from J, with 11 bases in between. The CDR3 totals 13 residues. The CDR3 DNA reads TGTGCCAGCATTCCTTGGGGAGGAAACACCATATATTTT. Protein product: CASIPWGGNTIYF.

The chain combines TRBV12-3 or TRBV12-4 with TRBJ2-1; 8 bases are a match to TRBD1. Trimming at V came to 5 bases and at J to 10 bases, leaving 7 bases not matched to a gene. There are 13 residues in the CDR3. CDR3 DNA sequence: TGTGCCAGCAGTCCGGGACAGGCCAGAGAGCAGTTCTTC. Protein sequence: CASSPGQAREQFF.

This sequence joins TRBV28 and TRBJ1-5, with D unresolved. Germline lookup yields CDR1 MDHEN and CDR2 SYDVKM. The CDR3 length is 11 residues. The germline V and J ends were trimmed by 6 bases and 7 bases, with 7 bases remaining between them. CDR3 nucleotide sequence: TGTGCCAGCAGCCCCCTGCAGCCCCAGCATTTT. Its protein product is CASSPLQPQHF.

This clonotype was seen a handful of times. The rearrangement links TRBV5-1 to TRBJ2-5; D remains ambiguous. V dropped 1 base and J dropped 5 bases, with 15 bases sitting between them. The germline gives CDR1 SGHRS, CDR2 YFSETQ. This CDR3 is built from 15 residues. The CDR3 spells CASSLFLGQAETQYF. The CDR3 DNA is TGCGCCAGCAGCTTGTTTCTGGGCCAGGCGGAGACCCAGTACTTC.

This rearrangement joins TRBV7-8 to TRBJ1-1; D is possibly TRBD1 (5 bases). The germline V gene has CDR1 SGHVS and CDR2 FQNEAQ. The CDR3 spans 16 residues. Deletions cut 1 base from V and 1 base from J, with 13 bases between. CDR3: CASSLVGDPGNTEAFF. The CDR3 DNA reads TGTGCCAGCAGCTTAGTGGGGGATCCGGGGAACACTGAAGCTTTCTTT.

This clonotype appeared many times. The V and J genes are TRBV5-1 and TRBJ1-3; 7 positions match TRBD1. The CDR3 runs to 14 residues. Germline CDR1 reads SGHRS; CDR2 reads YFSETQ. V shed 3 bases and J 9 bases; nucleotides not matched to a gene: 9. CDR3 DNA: TGCGCCAGCAGCTCCGACAGGGCAAGTAGCACCATATATTTT. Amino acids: CASSSDRASSTIYF. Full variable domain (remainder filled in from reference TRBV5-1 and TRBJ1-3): KAGVTQTPRYLIKTRGQQVTLSCSPISGHRSVSWYQQTPGQGLQFLFEYFSETQRNKGNFPGRFSGRQFSNSRSEMNVSTLELGDSALYLCASSSDRASSTIYFGEGSWLTVV.

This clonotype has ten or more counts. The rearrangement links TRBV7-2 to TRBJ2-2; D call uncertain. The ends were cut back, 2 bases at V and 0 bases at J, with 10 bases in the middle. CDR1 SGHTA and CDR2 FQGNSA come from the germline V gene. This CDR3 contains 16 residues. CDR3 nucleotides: TGTGCCAGCAGCTTAAGGGCGGCTTCGAACACCGGGGAGCTGTTTTTT. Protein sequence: CASSLRAASNTGELFF.